This TCR beta chain was identified in a study of cytomegalovirus exposure and HLA in healthy donors. Study summary: Within an early data release were around 87 million unique TCRs drawn from HLA-typed donors. Out of 398 genotyped donors, roughly 78% belonged to the Caucasian-associated ancestry cluster.

The CDR3 covers 15 residues. Germline values: CDR1 MGHRA, CDR2 YSYEKL. The V and J ends lost 5 bases and 2 bases respectively, with 15 bases between them. PCR amplification relied on 60 Vbeta primers (plus 13 Jbeta primers). TCRdb's table, derived via immunoSEQ multiplex PCR, lists solely in-frame clones and lacks some. The sample lists 150,000 to 200,000 clones, around 84% occurring once. The V call is TRBV4-1, the J call TRBJ2-5; unclear D gene. This TCR derives from a woman aged 40-49 years in good health and CMV-seronegative. What was sequenced was PBMCs. DNA of the CDR3: TGCGCCAGCAGCAGAAACCAGATACTACAAGAGACCCAGTACTTC. It codes for CASSRNQILQETQYF.